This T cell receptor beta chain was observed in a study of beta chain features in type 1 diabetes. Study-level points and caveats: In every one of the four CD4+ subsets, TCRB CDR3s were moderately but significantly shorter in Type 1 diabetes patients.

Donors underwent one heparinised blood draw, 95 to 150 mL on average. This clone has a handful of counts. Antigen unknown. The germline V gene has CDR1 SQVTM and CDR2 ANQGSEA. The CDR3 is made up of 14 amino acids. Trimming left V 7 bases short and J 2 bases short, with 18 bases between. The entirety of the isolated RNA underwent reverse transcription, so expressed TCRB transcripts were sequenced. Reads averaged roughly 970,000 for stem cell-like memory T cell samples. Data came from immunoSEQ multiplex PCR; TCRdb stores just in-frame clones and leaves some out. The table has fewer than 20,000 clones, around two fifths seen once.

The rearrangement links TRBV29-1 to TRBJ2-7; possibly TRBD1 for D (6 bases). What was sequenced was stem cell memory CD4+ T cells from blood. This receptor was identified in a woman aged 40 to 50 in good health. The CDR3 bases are TGCAGCGGGCCCGACAGGCACCAGGCCTACGAGCAGTACTTC. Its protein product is CSGPDRHQAYEQYF.